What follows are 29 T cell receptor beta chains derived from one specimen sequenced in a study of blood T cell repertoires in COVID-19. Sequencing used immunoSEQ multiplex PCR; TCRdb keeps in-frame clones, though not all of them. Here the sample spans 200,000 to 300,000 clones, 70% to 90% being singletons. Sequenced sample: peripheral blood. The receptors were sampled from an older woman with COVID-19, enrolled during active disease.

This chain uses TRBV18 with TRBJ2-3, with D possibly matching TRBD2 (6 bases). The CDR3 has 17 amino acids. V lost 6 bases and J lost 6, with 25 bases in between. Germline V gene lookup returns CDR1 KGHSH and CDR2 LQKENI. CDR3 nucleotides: TGTGCCAGCTCCCCCTTGACTAGGCGTACGGGTTACGATACGCAGTATTTT. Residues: CASSPLTRRTGYDTQYF.

CDR3 amino acids: CASSPRTSGLAYEQYF. DNA for the CDR3: TGTGCCAGCTCACCCAGGACTAGCGGACTAGCCTACGAGCAGTACTTC. This chain uses TRBV18 with TRBJ2-7; 10 bases align to TRBD2. V lost 3 bases and J lost 2; bases outside the gene matches: 7. CDR1 is KGHSH and CDR2 is LQKENI in the germline V gene. This CDR3 contains 16 residues.

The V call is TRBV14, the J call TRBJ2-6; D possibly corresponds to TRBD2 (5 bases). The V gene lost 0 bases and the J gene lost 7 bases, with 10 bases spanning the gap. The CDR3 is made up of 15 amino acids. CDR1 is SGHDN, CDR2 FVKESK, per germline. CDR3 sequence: CASSQDLGGANVLTF. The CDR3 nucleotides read TGTGCCAGCAGCCAAGATTTAGGAGGAGCCAACGTCCTGACTTTC.

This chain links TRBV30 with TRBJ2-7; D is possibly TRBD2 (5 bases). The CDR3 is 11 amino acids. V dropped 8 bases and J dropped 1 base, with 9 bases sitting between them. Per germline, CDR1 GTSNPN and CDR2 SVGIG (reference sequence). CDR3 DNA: TGTGCCCTGGAGGTGTCCTACGAGCAGTACTTC. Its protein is CALEVSYEQYF.

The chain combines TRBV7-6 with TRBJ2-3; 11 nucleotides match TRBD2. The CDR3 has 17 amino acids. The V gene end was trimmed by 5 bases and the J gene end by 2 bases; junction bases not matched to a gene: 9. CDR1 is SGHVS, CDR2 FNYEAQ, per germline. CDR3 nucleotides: TGTGCCAGCAGCCTCTACAGACTAGCGGGACCCACAGATACGCAGTATTTT. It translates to CASSLYRLAGPTDTQYF.

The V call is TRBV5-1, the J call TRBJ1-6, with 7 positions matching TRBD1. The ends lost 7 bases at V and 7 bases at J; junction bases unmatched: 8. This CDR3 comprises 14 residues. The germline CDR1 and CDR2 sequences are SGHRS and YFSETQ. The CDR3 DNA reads TGCGCCAGCTCCCGGCAGGGGGTCAATTCACCCCTCCACTTT. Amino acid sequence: CASSRQGVNSPLHF.

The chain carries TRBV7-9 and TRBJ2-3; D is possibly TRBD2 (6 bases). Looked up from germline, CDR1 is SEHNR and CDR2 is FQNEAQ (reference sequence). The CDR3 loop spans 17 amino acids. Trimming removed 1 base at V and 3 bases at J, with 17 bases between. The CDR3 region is CASSLGPAGLGTDTQYF. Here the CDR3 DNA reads TGTGCCAGCAGCTTAGGTCCAGCGGGTTTAGGAACAGATACGCAGTATTTT.

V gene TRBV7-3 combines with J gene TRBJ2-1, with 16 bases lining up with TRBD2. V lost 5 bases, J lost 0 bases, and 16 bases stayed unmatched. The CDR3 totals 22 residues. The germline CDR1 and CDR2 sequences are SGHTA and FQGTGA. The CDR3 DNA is TGTGCCAGCAGCCGGGGGGGCACGGGACTAGCGGGAGGGCCAAGCTCCTACAATGAGCAGTTCTTC. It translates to CASSRGGTGLAGGPSSYNEQFF.

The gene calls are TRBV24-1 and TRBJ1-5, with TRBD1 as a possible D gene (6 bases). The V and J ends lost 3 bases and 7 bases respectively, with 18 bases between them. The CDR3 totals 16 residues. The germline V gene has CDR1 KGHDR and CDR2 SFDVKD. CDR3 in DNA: TGTGCCACCAGTGATCCCCGAGCGGGGGGCGCCCAGCCCCAGCATTTT. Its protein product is CATSDPRAGGAQPQHF.

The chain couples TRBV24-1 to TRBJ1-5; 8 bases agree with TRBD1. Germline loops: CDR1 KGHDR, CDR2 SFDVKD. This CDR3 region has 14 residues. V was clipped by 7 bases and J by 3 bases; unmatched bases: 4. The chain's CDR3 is CATRSTGDNQPQHF. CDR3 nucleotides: TGTGCCACCAGATCGACAGGGGACAATCAGCCCCAGCATTTT.

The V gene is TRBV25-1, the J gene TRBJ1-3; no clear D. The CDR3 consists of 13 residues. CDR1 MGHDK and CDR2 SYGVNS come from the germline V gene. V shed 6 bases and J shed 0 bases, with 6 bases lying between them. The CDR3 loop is CASRQASGNTIYF. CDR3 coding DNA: TGTGCCAGCAGGCAGGCCTCTGGAAACACCATATATTTT.

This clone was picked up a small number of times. The CDR3 DNA sequence: TGTGCCACCAGCAGAGATCGTTGGCTGAACAATGAGCAGTTCTTC. Its protein product is CATSRDRWLNNEQFF. The chain combines TRBV15 with TRBJ2-1; no clear D gene. This CDR3 has 15 amino acids. V was shortened by 0 bases and J by 5 bases, with 11 bases between the two germline ends. CDR1 LNHNV and CDR2 YYDKDF come from the germline V gene (reference sequence).

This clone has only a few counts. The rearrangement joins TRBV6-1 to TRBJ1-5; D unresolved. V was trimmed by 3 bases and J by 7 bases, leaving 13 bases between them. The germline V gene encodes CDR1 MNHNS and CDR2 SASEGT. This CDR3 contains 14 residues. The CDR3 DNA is TGTGCCAGCAGTGATCCGGGGATATGGCAGCCCCAGCATTTT. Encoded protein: CASSDPGIWQPQHF.

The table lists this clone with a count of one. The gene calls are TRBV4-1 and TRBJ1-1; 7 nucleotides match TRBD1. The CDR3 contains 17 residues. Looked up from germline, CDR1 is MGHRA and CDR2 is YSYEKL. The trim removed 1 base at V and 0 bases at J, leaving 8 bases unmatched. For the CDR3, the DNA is TGCGCCAGCAGCCAAGTTTTGGACAGGTATTTGAACACTGAAGCTTTCTTT. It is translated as CASSQVLDRYLNTEAFF.

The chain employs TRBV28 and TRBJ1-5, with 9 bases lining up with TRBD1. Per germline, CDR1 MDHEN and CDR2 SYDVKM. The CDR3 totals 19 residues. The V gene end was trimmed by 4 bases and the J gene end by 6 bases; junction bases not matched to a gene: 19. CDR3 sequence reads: CASSSLLGQGVYVGQPQHF. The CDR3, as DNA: TGTGCCAGCAGTTCCCTTTTGGGACAGGGTGTATACGTTGGTCAGCCCCAGCATTTT. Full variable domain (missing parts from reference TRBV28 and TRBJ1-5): DVKVTQSSRYLVKRTGEKVFLECVQDMDHENMFWYRQDPGLGLRLIYFSYDVKMKEKGDIPEGYSVSREKKERFSLILESASTNQTSMYLCASSSLLGQGVYVGQPQHFGDGTRLSIL.

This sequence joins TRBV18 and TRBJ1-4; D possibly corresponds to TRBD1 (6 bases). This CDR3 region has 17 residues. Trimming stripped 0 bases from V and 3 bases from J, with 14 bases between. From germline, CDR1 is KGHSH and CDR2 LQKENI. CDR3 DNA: TGTGCCAGCTCACCACCCGATCCGGGACAATCTAATGAAAAACTGTTTTTT. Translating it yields CASSPPDPGQSNEKLFF.

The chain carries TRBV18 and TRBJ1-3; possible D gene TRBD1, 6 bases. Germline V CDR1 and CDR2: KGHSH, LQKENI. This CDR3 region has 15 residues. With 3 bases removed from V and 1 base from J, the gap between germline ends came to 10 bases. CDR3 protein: CASSPDRTSGNTIYF. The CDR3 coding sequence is TGTGCCAGCTCACCGGACAGAACATCTGGAAACACCATATATTTT.

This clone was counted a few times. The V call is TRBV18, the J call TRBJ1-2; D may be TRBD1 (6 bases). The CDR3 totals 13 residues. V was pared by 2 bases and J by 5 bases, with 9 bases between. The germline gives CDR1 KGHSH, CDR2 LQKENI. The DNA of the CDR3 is TGTGCCAGCTCACCAGACACAGGGTATGGCTACACCTTC. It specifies CASSPDTGYGYTF.

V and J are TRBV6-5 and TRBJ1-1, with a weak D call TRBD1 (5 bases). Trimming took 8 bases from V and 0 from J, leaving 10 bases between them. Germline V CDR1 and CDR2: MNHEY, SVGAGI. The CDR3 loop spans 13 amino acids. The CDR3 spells CASGQEMNTEAFF. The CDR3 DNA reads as TGTGCCAGCGGACAAGAGATGAACACTGAAGCTTTCTTT.

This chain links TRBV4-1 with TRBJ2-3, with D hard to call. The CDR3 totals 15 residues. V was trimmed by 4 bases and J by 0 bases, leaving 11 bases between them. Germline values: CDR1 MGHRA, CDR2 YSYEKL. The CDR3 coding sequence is TGCGCCAGCAGCCCAGTCGTCGTCAGCACAGATACGCAGTATTTT. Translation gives CASSPVVVSTDTQYF.

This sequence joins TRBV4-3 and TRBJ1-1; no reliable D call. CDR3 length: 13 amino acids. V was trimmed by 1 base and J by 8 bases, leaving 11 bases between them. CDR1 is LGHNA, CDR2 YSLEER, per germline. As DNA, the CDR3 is TGCGCCAGCAGCCAAGTAAGAGGCAGAGAAGCTTTCTTT. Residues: CASSQVRGREAFF.

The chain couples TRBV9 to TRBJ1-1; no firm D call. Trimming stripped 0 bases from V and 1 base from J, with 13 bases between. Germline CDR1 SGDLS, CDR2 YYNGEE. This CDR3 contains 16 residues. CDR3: CASSVVGTGRNTEAFF. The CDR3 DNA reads TGTGCCAGCAGCGTAGTAGGTACGGGGAGGAACACTGAAGCTTTCTTT.

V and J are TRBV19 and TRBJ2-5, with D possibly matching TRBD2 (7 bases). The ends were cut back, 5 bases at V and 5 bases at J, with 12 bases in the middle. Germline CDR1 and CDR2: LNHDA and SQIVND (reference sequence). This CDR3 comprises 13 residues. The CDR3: CASSGGAVETQYF. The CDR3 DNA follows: TGTGCCAGTAGTGGGGGGGCCGTGGAGACCCAGTACTTC.

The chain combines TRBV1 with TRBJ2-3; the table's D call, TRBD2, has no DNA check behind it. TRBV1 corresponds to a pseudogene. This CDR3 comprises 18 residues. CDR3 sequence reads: CTSSQGGSADLRTDTQYF. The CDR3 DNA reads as TGCACCAGCAGCCAAGGCGGGTCAGCCGATTTGCGCACAGATACGCAGTATTTT.

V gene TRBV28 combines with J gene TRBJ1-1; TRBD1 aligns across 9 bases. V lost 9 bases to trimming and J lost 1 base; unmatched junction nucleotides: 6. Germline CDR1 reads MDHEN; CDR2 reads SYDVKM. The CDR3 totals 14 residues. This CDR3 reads CASKTGGSNTEAFF. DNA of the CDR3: TGTGCCAGTAAGACAGGGGGATCGAACACTGAAGCTTTCTTT.

Written as DNA, the CDR3 is TGTGCCAGTAGTGCCCCGGGACTAGCGGGAGCTGTAGGTGAGCAGTTCTTC. Protein sequence: CASSAPGLAGAVGEQFF. The chain employs TRBV19 and TRBJ2-1; TRBD2 matches 14 bases. The CDR3 is 17 residues long. The J segment lost 9 bases and the V segment lost 5 bases, leaving 12 bases of the junction unmatched. Germline V lookup: CDR1 LNHDA, CDR2 SQIVND (reference sequence). Combining the CDR3 with reference TRBV19 and TRBJ2-1 gives the whole variable domain DGGITQSPKYLFRKEGQNVTLSCEQNLNHDAMYWYRQDPGQGLRLIYYSQIVNDFQKGDIAEGYSVSREKKESFPLTVTSAQKNPTAFYLCASSAPGLAGAVGEQFFGPGTRLTVL.

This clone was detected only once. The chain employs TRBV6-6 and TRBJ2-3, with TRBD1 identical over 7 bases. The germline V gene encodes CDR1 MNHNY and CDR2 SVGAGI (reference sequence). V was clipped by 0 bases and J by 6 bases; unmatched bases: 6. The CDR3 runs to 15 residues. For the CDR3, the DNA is TGTGCCAGCAGTTACTCTCGACAGGGCAGCGATACGCAGTATTTT. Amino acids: CASSYSRQGSDTQYF.

The CDR3 region is CASSRTGGLETQYF. Here the CDR3 DNA reads TGTGCCAGCAGCCGGACAGGGGGCTTAGAGACCCAGTACTTC. The chain recombines TRBV9 with TRBJ2-5, with 11 nucleotides matching TRBD1. The CDR3 consists of 14 residues. Trimming at V came to 4 bases and at J to 4 bases, leaving 3 bases not matched to a gene. Per germline, CDR1 SGDLS and CDR2 YYNGEE.

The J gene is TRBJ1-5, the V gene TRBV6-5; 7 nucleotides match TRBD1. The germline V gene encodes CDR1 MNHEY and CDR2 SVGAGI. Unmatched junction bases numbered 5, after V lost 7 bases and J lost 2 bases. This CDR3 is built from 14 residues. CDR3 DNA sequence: TGTGCCAGCACGGACAGGATACGCAATCAGCCCCAGCATTTT. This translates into CASTDRIRNQPQHF.